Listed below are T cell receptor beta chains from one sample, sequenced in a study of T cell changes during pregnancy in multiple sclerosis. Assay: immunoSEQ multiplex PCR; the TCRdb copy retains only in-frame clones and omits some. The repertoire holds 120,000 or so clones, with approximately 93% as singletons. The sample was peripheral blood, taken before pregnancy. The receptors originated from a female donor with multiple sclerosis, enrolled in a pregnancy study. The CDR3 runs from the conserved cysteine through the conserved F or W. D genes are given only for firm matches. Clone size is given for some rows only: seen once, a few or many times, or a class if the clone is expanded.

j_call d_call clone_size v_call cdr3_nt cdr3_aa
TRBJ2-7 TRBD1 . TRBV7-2 TGTGCCAGCAGCTTGGACAGGGTAGTCAACGAGCAGTACTTC CASSLDRVVNEQYF
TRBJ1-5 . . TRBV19 TGTGCCAGTAGCCCCCGGGGGGGAAGGAATCAGCCCCAGCATTTT CASSPRGGRNQPQHF
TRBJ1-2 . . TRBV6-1 TGTGCCAGCAGTGAAGTAACAGGGACCTATGGCTACACCTTC CASSEVTGTYGYTF
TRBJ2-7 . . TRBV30 TGTGCCTGGAGTGTGCTCCGGGGGGCCCACGAGCAGTACTTC CAWSVLRGAHEQYF
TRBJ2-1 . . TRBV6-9 TGTGCCAGCAGTTATCCCTGGCCTGAGCAGTTCTTC CASSYPWPEQFF
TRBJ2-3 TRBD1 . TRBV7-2 TGTGCCAGCAGCCTGGACAGGGCCACAGATACGCAGTATTTT CASSLDRATDTQYF
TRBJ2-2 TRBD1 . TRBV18 TGTGCCAGCTCAGCCCCCGGGACAGGAAACACCGGGGAGCTGTTTTTT CASSAPGTGNTGELFF
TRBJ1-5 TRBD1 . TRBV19 TGTGCCGGACGGGACAGGGGAGGCAATCAGCCCCAGCATTTT CAGRDRGGNQPQHF
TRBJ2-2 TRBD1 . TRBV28 TGTGCCAGCAGTTGGGACAGGGTAGGGAACACCGGGGAGCTGTTTTTT CASSWDRVGNTGELFF
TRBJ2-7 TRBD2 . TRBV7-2 TGTGCCAGCAGCCCACTATGGACTAGCGGGAGCGGTAGCTCCTACGAGCAGTACTTC CASSPLWTSGSGSSYEQYF
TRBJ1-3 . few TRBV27 TGTGCCAGCAGCCCCCGGGGGGACGCTGGAAACACCATATATTTT CASSPRGDAGNTIYF
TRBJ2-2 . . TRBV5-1 TGCGCCAGCAGTTCGACAGGGAACACCGGGGAGCTGTTTTTT CASSSTGNTGELFF
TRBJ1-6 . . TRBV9 TGTGCCAGCAGCGTAGACGTCCGGGGTATGAATTCACCCCTCCACTTT CASSVDVRGMNSPLHF
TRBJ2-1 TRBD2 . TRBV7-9 TGTGCCAGCAGCTTACCTCCGGGACTAGCAGCTTACAATGAGCAGTTCTTC CASSLPPGLAAYNEQFF
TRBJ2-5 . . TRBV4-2 TGTGCCAGCAGCCAAGGCCAAGGGATTGAGGGTCAAGAGACCCAGTACTTC CASSQGQGIEGQETQYF
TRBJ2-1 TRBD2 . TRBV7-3 TGTGCCAGCAGCCCTCGGACTAGCGGGAGCGAAGGTGAGCAGTTCTTC CASSPRTSGSEGEQFF
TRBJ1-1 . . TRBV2 TGTGCCAGCAGTGAGGGGAGCCTGAACACTGAAGCTTTCTTT CASSEGSLNTEAFF
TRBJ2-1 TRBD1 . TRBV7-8 TGTGCCAGCAGCTTAGCCGCGACAGGGGAACATGAGCAGTTCTTC CASSLAATGEHEQFF
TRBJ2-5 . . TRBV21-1 TGTGCCAGGGCAGTTGGAGAGACCCAGTACTTC CARAVGETQYF
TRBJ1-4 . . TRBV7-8 TGTGCCAGCAGCTTATGGCCAGGTGATGAAAAACTGTTTTTT CASSLWPGDEKLFF
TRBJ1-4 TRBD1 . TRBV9 TGTGCCAGCAGCGCCTCCGGGACAGAGAATGAAAAACTGTTTTTT CASSASGTENEKLFF
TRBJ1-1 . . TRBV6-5 TGTGCCAGCAGTCAAACCGGGATGGAGGCTGAAGCTTTCTTT CASSQTGMEAEAFF
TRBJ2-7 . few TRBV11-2 TGTGCCAGCAGCTCTCGGACAGGGAGGGACTACGAGCAGTACTTC CASSSRTGRDYEQYF
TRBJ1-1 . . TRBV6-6 TGTGCCAGCAGTTACTCCGTGAACACTGAAGCTTTCTTT CASSYSVNTEAFF
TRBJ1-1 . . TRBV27 TGTGCCAGCAGTTATACGGGGAACACTGAAGCTTTCTTT CASSYTGNTEAFF
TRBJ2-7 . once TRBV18 TGTGCCAGCTCTCCCCGAGGAGGGAACTACGAGCAGTACTTC CASSPRGGNYEQYF
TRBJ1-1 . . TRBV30 TGTGCCTGGAGTGCCCAACAGAACACTGAAGCTTTCTTT CAWSAQQNTEAFF
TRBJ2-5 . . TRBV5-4 TGTGCCAGCAGCTTGGCCGGAGGATCCCAAGAGACCCAGTACTTC CASSLAGGSQETQYF
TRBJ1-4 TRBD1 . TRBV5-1 TGCGCCAGCAGCTTGGAAACACAGGGGGGTAATGAAAAACTGTTTTTT CASSLETQGGNEKLFF